This T cell receptor (beta chain) was documented in a study of type 1 regulatory T cells. In its sample, this clonotype was seen a few times. CDR1 is SGHRS and CDR2 is YFSETQ in the germline V gene. Deletions cut 3 bases from V and 6 bases from J, with 12 bases between. The CDR3 is made up of 13 amino acids. TCRdb passed the reads through MiXCR, listing each CDR3 protein once. The profile shows over 90,000 distinct CDR3 sequences, about 28% of them singletons. The rearrangement joins TRBV5-1 to TRBJ1-2, with a tentative D call TRBD1 (6 bases). The receptor's source is a human donor in good health. Sample: CD4+ T cells, either the whole sample or a sorted fraction (not recorded which). The CDR3 spells CASSYRAGNGYTF. CDR3 in DNA: TGCGCCAGCAGCTACAGGGCCGGCAATGGCTACACCTTC.